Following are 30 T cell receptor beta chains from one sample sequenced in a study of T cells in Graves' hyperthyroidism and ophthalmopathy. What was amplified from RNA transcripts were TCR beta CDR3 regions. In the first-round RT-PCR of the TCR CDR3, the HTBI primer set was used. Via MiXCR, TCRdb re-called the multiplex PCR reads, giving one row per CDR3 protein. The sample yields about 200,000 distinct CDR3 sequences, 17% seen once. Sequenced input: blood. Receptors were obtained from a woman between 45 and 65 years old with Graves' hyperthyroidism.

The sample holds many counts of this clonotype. CDR3 sequence reads: CASSVRNEQFF. CDR3 sequence (DNA): TGTGCCAGCAGTGTGCGAAATGAGCAGTTCTTC. The chain couples TRBV25-1 to TRBJ2-1; no reliable D call. The V and J ends lost 4 bases and 7 bases respectively, with 5 bases between them. The CDR3 contains 11 residues. CDR1 MGHDK and CDR2 SYGVNS come from the germline V gene.

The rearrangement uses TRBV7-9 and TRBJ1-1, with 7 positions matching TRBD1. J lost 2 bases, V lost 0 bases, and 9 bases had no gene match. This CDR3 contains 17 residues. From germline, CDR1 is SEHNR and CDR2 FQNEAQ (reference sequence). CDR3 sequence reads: CASSLAPGDSLNTEAFF. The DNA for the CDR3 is TGTGCCAGCAGCTTAGCCCCCGGGGACAGCTTAAACACTGAAGCTTTCTTT.

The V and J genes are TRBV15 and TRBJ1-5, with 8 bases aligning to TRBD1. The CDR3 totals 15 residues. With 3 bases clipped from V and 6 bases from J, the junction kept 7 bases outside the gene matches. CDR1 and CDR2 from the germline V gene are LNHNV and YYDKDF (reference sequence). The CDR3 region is CATSRDREWGQPQHF. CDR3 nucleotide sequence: TGTGCCACCAGCAGGGACAGGGAATGGGGTCAGCCCCAGCATTTT.

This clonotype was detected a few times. The CDR3 spells CASSVTPGGNTIYF. Here the CDR3 DNA reads TGTGCCAGCAGCGTGACACCAGGGGGAAACACCATATATTTT. The J gene is TRBJ1-3, the V gene TRBV9; a weak D match, TRBD1 (5 bases). The V gene's germline CDR1 is SGDLS and CDR2 YYNGEE. This CDR3 spans 14 amino acids. Trimming pared 2 bases from V and 4 bases from J, leaving 10 bases between.

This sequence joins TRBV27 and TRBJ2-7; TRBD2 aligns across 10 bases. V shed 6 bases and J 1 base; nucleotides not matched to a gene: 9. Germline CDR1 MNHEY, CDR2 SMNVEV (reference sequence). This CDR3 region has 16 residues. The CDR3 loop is CASRLTSGHNSYEQYF. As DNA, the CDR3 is TGTGCCAGCAGACTGACTAGCGGGCATAATTCCTACGAGCAGTACTTC.

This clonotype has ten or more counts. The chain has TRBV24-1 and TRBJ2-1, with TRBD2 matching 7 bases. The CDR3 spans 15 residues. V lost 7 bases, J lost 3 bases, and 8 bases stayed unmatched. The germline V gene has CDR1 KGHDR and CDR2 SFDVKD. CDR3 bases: TGTGCCACCAGCCCGAATAGCGGGCGCTACAATGAGCAGTTCTTC. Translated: CATSPNSGRYNEQFF.

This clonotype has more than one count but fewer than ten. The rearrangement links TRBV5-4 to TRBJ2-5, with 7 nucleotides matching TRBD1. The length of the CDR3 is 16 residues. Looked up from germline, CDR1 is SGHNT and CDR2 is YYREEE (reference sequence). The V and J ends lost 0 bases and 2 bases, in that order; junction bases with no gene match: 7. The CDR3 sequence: CASSLDGTESQETQYF. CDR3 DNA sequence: TGTGCCAGCAGCTTGGATGGGACAGAGAGTCAAGAGACCCAGTACTTC. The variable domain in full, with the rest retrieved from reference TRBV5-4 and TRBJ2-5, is ETGVTQSPTHLIKTRGQQVTLRCSSQSGHNTVSWYQQALGQGPQFIFQYYREEENGRGNFPPRFSGLQFPNYSSELNVNALELDDSALYLCASSLDGTESQETQYFGPGTRLLVL.

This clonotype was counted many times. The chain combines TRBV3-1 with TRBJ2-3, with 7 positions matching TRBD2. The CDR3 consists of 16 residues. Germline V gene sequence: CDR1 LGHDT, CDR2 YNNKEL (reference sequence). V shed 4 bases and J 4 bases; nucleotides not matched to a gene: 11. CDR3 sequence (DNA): TGTGCCAGCAGCCTCCGGACTAGTCAGGGCGCAGATACGCAGTATTTT. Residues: CASSLRTSQGADTQYF.

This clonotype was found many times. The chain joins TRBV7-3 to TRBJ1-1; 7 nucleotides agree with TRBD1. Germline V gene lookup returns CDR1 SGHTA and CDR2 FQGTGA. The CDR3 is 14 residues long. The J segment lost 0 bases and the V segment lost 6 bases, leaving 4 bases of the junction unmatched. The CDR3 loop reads CASRAGTVNTEAFF. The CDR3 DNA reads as TGTGCCAGCAGGGCCGGGACAGTGAACACTGAAGCTTTCTTT.

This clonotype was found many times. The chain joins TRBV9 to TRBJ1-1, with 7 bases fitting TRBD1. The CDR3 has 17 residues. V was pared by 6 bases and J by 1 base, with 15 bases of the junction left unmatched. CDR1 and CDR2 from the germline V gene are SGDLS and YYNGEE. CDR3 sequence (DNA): TGTGCCAGCAACCCCCTCCCACAGGGGCGCGGGAACACTGAAGCTTTCTTT. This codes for CASNPLPQGRGNTEAFF.

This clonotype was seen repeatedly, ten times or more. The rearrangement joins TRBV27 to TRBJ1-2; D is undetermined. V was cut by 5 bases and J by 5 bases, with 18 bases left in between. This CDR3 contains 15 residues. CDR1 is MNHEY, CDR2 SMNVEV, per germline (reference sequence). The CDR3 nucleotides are TGTGCCAGCAGTCCCACCCACGATCCACAGTATGGCTACACCTTC. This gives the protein CASSPTHDPQYGYTF.

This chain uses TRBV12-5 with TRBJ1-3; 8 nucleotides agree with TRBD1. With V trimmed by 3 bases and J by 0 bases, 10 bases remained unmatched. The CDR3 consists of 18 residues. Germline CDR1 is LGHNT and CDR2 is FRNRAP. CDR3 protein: CASGFKTTGDSSGNTIYF. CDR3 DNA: TGTGCTAGTGGTTTCAAGACGACAGGGGACAGCTCTGGAAACACCATATATTTT.

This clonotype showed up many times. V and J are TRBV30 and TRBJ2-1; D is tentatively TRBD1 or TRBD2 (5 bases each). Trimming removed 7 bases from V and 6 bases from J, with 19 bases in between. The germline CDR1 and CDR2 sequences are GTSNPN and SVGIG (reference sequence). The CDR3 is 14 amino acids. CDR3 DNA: TGTGCCTTACTCCGGGACCCGGTTAGCAATGAGCAGTTCTTC. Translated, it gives CALLRDPVSNEQFF.

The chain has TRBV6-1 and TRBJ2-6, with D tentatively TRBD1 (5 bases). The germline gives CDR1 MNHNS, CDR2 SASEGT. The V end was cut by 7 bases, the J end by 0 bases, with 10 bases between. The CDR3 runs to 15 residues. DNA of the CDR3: TGTGCCAGCAACCAACAGGTCTCTGGGGCCAACGTCCTGACTTTC. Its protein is CASNQQVSGANVLTF.

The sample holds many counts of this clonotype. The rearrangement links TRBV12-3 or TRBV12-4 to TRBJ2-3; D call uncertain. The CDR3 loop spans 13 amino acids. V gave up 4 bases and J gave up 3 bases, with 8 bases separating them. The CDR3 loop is CASSSGWTDTQYF. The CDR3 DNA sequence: TGTGCCAGCAGTTCTGGATGGACAGATACGCAGTATTTT.

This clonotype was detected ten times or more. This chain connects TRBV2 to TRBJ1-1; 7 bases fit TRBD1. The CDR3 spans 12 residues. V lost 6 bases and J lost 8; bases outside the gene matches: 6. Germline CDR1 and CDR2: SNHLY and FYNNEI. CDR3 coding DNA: TGTGCCAGCAGGGTTGACAGGGAAGAAGCTTTCTTT. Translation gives CASRVDREEAFF.

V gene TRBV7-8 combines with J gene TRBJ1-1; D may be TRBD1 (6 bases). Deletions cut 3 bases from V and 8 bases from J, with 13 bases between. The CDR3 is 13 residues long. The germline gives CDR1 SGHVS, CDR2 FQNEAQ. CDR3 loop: CASSLGQLREAFF. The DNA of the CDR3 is TGTGCCAGCAGCTTGGGACAACTCCGCGAAGCTTTCTTT.

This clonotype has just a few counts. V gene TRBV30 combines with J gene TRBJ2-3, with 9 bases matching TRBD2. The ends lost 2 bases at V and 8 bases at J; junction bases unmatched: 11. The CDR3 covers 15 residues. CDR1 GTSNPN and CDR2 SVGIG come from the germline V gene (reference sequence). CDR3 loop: CAWSLDSGRYGTQYF. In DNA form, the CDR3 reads TGTGCCTGGAGTCTAGATAGCGGGAGATACGGTACGCAGTATTTT.

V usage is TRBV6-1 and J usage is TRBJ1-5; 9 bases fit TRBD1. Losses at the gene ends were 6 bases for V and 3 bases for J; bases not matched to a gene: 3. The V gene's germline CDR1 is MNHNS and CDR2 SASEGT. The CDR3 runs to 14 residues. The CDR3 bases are TGTGCCAGCAGCACAGGGGGCCCCAATCAGCCCCAGCATTTT. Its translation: CASSTGGPNQPQHF.

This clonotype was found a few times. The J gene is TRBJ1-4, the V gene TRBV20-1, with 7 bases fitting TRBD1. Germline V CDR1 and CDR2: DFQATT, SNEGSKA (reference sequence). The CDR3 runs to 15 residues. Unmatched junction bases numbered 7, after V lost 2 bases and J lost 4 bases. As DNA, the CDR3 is TGCAGTGCTAGACCACGGACAGGCGTTAATGAAAAACTGTTTTTT. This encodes CSARPRTGVNEKLFF.

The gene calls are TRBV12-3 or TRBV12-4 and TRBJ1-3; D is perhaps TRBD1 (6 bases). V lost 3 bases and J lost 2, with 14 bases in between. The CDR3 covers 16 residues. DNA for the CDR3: TGTGCCAGCAGTTTTGGTGCGGGGGCGCCTGGAAACACCATATATTTT. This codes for CASSFGAGAPGNTIYF.

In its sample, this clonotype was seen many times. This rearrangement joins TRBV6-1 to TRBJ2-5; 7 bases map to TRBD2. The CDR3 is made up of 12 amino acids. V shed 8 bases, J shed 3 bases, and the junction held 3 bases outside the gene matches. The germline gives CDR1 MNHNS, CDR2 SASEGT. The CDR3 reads CASGDYKETQYF. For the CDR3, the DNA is TGTGCCAGCGGGGACTATAAAGAGACCCAGTACTTC.

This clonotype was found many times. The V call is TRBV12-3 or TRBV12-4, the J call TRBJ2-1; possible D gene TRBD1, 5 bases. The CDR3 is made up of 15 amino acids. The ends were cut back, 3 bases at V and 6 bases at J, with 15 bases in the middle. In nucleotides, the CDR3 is TGTGCCAGCAGTTTGTCGGCAGGGCGTCGCAATGAGCAGTTCTTC. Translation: CASSLSAGRRNEQFF.

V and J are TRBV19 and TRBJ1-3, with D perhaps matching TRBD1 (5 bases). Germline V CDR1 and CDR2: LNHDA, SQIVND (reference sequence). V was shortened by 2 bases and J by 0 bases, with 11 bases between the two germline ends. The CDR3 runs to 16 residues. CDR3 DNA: TGTGCCAGTAGTATAACAACCGGGACCTCTGGAAACACCATATATTTT. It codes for CASSITTGTSGNTIYF.

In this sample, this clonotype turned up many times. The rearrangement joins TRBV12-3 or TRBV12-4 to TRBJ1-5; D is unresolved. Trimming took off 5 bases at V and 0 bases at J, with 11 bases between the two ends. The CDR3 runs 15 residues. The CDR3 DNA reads TGTGCCAGCAGTCCAGGACGGCGTAGCAATCAGCCCCAGCATTTT. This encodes CASSPGRRSNQPQHF.

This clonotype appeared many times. CDR3 in DNA: TGTGCCAGCGGCCAGGGGGCTTCGGGCAATGAGCAGTTCTTC. As protein: CASGQGASGNEQFF. The chain combines TRBV9 with TRBJ2-1; 8 bases match TRBD1. This CDR3 has 14 residues. CDR1 is SGDLS and CDR2 is YYNGEE in the germline V gene. V trimming: 7 bases; J trimming: 6 bases; junction bases outside the gene matches: 9.

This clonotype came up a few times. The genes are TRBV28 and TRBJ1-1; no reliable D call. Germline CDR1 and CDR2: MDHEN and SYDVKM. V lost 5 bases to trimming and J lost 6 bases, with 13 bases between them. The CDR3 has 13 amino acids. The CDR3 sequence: CASSLGIDPEAFF. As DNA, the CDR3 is TGTGCCAGCAGTCTTGGAATCGACCCTGAAGCTTTCTTT.

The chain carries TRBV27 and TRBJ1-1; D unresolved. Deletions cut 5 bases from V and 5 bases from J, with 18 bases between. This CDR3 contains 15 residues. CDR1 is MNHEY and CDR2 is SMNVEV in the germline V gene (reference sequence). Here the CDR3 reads CASSHSRGPGTEAFF. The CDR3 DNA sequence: TGTGCCAGCAGTCACTCCCGTGGCCCGGGGACTGAAGCTTTCTTT.

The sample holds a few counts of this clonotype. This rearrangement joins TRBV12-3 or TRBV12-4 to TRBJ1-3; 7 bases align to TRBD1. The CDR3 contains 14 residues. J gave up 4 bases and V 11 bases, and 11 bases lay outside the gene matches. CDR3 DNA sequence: TGTGCCGGAATGGAAGGGGGCGCAGGAAACACCATATATTTT. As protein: CAGMEGGAGNTIYF.

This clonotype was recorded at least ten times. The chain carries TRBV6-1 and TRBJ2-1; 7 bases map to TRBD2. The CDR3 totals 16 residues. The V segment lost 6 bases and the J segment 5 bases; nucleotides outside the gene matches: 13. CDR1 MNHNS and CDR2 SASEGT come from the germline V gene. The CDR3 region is CASSPLGGAGNNEQFF. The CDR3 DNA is TGTGCCAGCAGCCCTCTAGGCGGAGCGGGGAACAATGAGCAGTTCTTC.